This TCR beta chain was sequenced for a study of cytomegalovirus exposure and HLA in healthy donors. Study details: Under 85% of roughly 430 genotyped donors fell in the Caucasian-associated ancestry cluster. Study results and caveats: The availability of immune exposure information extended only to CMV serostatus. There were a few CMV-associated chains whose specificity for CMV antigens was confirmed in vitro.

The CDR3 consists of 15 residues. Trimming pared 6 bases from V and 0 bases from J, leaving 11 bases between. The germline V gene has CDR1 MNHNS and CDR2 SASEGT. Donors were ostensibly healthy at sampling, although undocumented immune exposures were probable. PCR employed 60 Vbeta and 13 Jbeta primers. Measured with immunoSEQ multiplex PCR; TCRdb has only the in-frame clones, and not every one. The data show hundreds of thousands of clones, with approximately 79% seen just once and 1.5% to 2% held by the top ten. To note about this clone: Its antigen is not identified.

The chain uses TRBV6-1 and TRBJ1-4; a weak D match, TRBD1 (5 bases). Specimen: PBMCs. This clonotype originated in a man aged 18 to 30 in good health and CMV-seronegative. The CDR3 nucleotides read TGTGCCAGCAGCCTGACAGAGTCAACTAATGAAAAACTGTTTTTT. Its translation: CASSLTESTNEKLFF.